One TCR beta chain is described in this entry. V was clipped by 4 bases and J by 0 bases, with 8 bases between them. This CDR3 has 15 amino acids. Per germline, CDR1 SGHRS and CDR2 YFSETQ. The sample belongs to a study of OX40 agonist ivuxolimab in advanced cancers. Study summary: Among those enrolled, mean age was about 60 years (range about 23 to 90) and about 79% were male. Three patients got partial responses; one had hepatocellular carcinoma and two had cutaneous melanoma.

Using immunoSEQ multiplex PCR, the repertoire was profiled, and TCRdb retains in-frame clones only, with some absent. The sample lists approximately 44,000 clones; about four fifths were seen once. The source of this sequence is an adult with an advanced solid tumor such as melanoma, head and neck, liver or kidney cancer. The gene calls are TRBV5-1 and TRBJ2-6; D gene unclear. This specimen was CD4+ or CD8+ T cells sorted from blood, taken in a trial of the OX40 agonist ivuxolimab. DNA of the CDR3: TGCGCCAGCAGCATTACAGTCTCTGGGGCCAACGTCCTGACTTTC. Translating gives CASSITVSGANVLTF.